This TCR beta chain derives from a study of blood T cell repertoires in COVID-19 (dated by TCRdb to about 2020). Describing the broader study: Collaborator samples came from the United States, Italy and Spain and covered acute and convalescent phases of COVID-19. The prospective study material was composed of cDNA or gDNA derived from T cells, B-cell-depleted T cells, or PBMCs. Subjects who had been exposed to COVID-19, were actively infected with it, or had recovered from it provided the deeply sampled blood TCRbeta repertoires that made up the dataset. A freely available public database, intended as a resource for researchers studying the immune response to SARS-CoV-2, is where the repertoires were released. Samples were obtained from the ongoing ImmuneRACE study (first 160 participants) and from over a thousand subjects provided by 6 global collaborators. Nearly every sample came with metadata listing a de-identified subject ID, COVID-19 status, age in years and sex. Where available, HLA class I and class II types were taken from metadata supplied by the sample provider and were not determined by assay-based typing. The paper's findings and limits, for the study overall: The quantity of clinical and demographic metadata differed by source and by participant and was supplied without curation.

The cysteine opens and the phenylalanine closes a CDR3 of 16 amino acids. Only CDR3 DNA is held: 48 bases, read in frame from base 1. TCRbeta CDR3 regions were amplified from genomic DNA using the immunoSEQ Assay, a bias-controlled multiplex PCR. As for the authors' bioinformatics: Within the assay, amplification of reference gene primers was used to estimate how many nucleated cells each sample contained. To quantify the absolute abundance of each unique TCRbeta CDR3 rearrangement, sequence reads were collapsed and filtered. For each sample, productive Simpson clonality was calculated as the square root of Simpson's diversity index across productive rearrangements. Here the immuneACCESS table is served through TCRdb, limited to in-frame sequences with V and J called. Missing clones are a known gap in these copies; in checked studies unresolved V genes cover under half, and the rest lacks a known reason. Clone size and V and J calls were adopted from that table, with D and trimming inferred from the DNA. The table for this sample lists about 280,000 clones; roughly 87% of them were counted only once. Approximately 8.8% of the sample comes from the top ten.

Comments on this clone: It has no known antigen specificity. No qualities accompany the bases; no much larger clone lies one base away.

Collaborating institutions collected whole blood in K2EDTA tubes following their own protocols. Collaborator samples were shipped for TCRbeta analysis as frozen whole blood, isolated PBMCs, or DNA extracted from either sample type. This TCR was sampled from a man in his late teens or twenties with active or convalescent COVID-19. The sample comprised peripheral blood. Recombination joined TRBV21-1 with TRBJ2-7; the DNA was not compared with TRBD1, the D call given in the table. TRBV21-1 corresponds to a pseudogene. The DNA reads as follows: TGTGCCAGCAGCAACCCGACAGGGGCAACTTCCTACGAGCAGTACTTC. Its translation reads: CASSNPTGATSYEQYF.